The 13 T cell receptor beta chains presented below share a single source sample, sequenced in a study of post-analysis software for immune sequencing data. These receptors' antigens are unknown. The study, taken as a whole, reports: Controls had lower frequencies than patients of roughly five TRBV segments, which included TRBV5-6, TRBV5-1 and TRBV20-1.

Every TCR beta cDNA library bore unique molecular identifiers. TCRdb processed the PCR reads anew with MiXCR; each CDR3 protein has one entry. The table lists around 440,000 distinct CDR3 sequences, 40% to 55% of them singletons. Sequencing was performed on blood. These TCRs come from a girl between 5 and 17 years old with multiple sclerosis.

The chain combines TRBV6-1 with TRBJ2-1; TRBD1 matches 10 bases. The V gene end was trimmed by 6 bases and the J gene end by 9 bases; junction bases not matched to a gene: 5. Per the germline V gene, CDR1 is MNHNS and CDR2 is SASEGT. The CDR3 covers 13 residues. The CDR3 here is CASRRTGGTEQFF. CDR3 coding DNA: TGTGCCAGCAGGAGGACAGGGGGGACTGAGCAGTTCTTC.

V gene TRBV7-9 combines with J gene TRBJ1-2, with a tentative D call TRBD1 (5 bases). The CDR3 totals 14 residues. The ends were cut back, 0 bases at V and 4 bases at J, with 9 bases in the middle. The germline CDR1 and CDR2 sequences are SEHNR and FQNEAQ (reference sequence). CDR3 nucleotides: TGTGCCAGCAGCTTAGCGGGACGGAGCTATGGCTACACCTTC. Translating it yields CASSLAGRSYGYTF. Drawing the rest from reference TRBV7-9 and TRBJ1-2, the complete variable domain is DTGVSQNPRHKITKRGQNVTFRCDPISEHNRLYWYRQTLGQGPEFLTYFQNEAQLEKSRLLSDRFSAERPKGSFSTLEIQRTEQGDSAMYLCASSLAGRSYGYTFGSGTRLTVV.

This clonotype has only one observation. The chain employs TRBV12-5 and TRBJ2-1, with D perhaps TRBD1 (6 bases). Germline V gene data show CDR1 as LGHNT and CDR2 as FRNRAP. CDR3 length: 17 amino acids. The V end was cut by 4 bases, the J end by 7 bases, with 23 bases between. The CDR3 bases are TGTGCTAGTGGTTCGGGTACAGGCAGGGGTGGTTGGAATGAGCAGTTCTTC. It specifies CASGSGTGRGGWNEQFF.

This clonotype was seen a handful of times. This chain uses TRBV25-1 with TRBJ1-1; tentative D call: TRBD1 (5 bases). There are 12 residues in the CDR3. Germline V gives CDR1 MGHDK, CDR2 SYGVNS. V was trimmed by 4 bases and J by 8 bases, leaving 11 bases between them. CDR3 DNA: TGTGCCAGCAGTGCCCCGGGGCAAGAAGCTTTCTTT. Translation gives CASSAPGQEAFF.

This rearrangement joins TRBV7-2 to TRBJ2-5, with 14 bases lining up with TRBD2. With 5 bases clipped from V and 5 bases from J, the junction kept 4 bases outside the gene matches. The CDR3 runs 15 residues. Germline CDR1 and CDR2: SGHTA and FQGNSA. The CDR3 loop is CASSRGLAGVETQYF. The DNA of the CDR3 is TGTGCCAGCAGCCGGGGACTAGCGGGAGTGGAGACCCAGTACTTC.

In this sample, this clonotype turned up a few times. The chain recombines TRBV29-1 with TRBJ2-1, with D possibly TRBD1 on 6 matching bases. The ends were cut back, 8 bases at V and 9 bases at J, with 23 bases in the middle. The CDR3 extends over 14 amino acids. Germline values: CDR1 SQVTM, CDR2 ANQGSEA. The CDR3 bases are TGCAGCTTGGATCCGACAGGAAGGCAGCGTGAGCAGTTCTTC. It translates to CSLDPTGRQREQFF.

This chain uses TRBV5-5 with TRBJ2-7, with 8 bases aligning to TRBD1. V gave up 4 bases and J gave up 7 bases; unmatched junction bases: 10. The CDR3 is 14 amino acids. Germline-derived CDR1 and CDR2 are SGHKS and YYEKEE (reference sequence). The DNA of the CDR3 is TGTGCCAGCAGCAACGGACAGGGCCCGGGGGAGCAGTACTTC. It is translated as CASSNGQGPGEQYF.

J is TRBJ2-1 and V is TRBV20-1; D gene uncertain. Germline V gives CDR1 DFQATT, CDR2 SNEGSKA (reference sequence). CDR3 length equals 12 residues. The V end was cut by 2 bases, the J end by 8 bases, with 10 bases between. In DNA form, the CDR3 reads TGCAGTGCTAGAATTGGCGACTATGAGCAGTTCTTC. It is translated as CSARIGDYEQFF.

This clonotype was seen only once. V usage is TRBV4-3 and J usage is TRBJ2-5, with 8 bases aligning to TRBD2. The CDR3 has 17 amino acids. Unmatched junction bases numbered 25, after V lost 8 bases and J lost 11 bases. Germline CDR1 LGHNA, CDR2 YSLEER. In nucleotides, the CDR3 is TGCGCCAGCGGCCGAGAAGCGGGAGCTAAGGGGGGGCATGAGCAGTACTTC. It translates to CASGREAGAKGGHEQYF.

This clonotype appeared a few times. The CDR3 sequence is CASSLGTGLNTEAFF. The CDR3 region has the DNA TGTGCCAGCAGTTTAGGAACAGGGCTGAACACTGAAGCTTTCTTT. The V gene is TRBV5-7, the J gene TRBJ1-1; maybe TRBD1 (6 bases). TRBV5-7 is classed as an ORF, of uncertain function. Trimming left V 5 bases short and J 0 bases short, with 14 bases between. There are 15 residues in the CDR3.

This clonotype came up many times. The genes are TRBV5-6 and TRBJ1-1; no reliable D call. CDR3 length equals 12 residues. The germline V gene has CDR1 SGHDT and CDR2 YYEEEE. V lost 0 bases, J lost 7 bases, and 7 bases lay in between. The CDR3, as DNA: TGTGCCAGCAGCTTGGAGGCCGTTGAAGCTTTCTTT. Translation: CASSLEAVEAFF.

This clonotype was counted only a few times. The gene calls are TRBV25-1 and TRBJ1-2; weak D call: TRBD1 (6 bases). The CDR3 sequence is 11 residues long. The germline V gene encodes CDR1 MGHDK and CDR2 SYGVNS. Trimming removed 6 bases from V and 8 bases from J, with 10 bases in between. CDR3 residues: CASSGTRGYTF. In DNA form, the CDR3 reads TGTGCCAGCAGCGGGACAAGGGGCTACACCTTC.

CDR3 region: CSVKRLAGSKETQYF. The CDR3 bases are TGCAGTGTCAAAAGACTAGCGGGGAGTAAAGAGACCCAGTACTTC. This rearrangement joins TRBV20-1 to TRBJ2-5, with 11 bases fitting TRBD2. The CDR3 has 15 residues. Trimming at V came to 7 bases and at J to 3 bases, leaving 10 bases not matched to a gene. CDR1 and CDR2 (germline): DFQATT, SNEGSKA (reference sequence).